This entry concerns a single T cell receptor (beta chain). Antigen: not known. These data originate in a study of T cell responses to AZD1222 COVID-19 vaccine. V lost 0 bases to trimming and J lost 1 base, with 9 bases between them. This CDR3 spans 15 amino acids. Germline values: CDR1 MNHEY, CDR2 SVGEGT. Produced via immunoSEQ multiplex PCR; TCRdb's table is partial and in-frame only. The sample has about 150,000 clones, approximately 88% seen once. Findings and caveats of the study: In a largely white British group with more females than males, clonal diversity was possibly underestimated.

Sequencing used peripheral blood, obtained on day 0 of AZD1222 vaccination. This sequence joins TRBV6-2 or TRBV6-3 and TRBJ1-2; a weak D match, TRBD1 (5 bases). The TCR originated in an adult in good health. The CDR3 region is CASSYSGGINYGYTF. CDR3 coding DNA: TGTGCCAGCAGTTACTCGGGGGGGATTAACTATGGCTACACCTTC.